The 2 T cell receptor beta chains below come from one sample, sequenced in a study of vaccination effects on CD4 cells after COVID-19. Their antigens are not known. Data came from immunoSEQ multiplex PCR; TCRdb stores just in-frame clones and leaves some out. Of over 80,000 clones detected, under 80% appear once; the ten largest clones hold under 1.2%. Sequencing was preceded by expansion of antigen-specific CD4+ T cells with viral peptide pools in the ViraFEST assay. Between days 9 and 11 of culture, CD4+ T cells were separated out. Each participant was administered two doses of either the BNT162b2 or the mRNA-1273 vaccine. Specimen: CD4+ T cells from PBMCs cultured with HCoV-OC43 spike peptides, collected after COVID-19 vaccination. The subset is: HCoV-OC43 spike overlapping peptide pool stimulation. The receptors derive from a human donor who received a COVID-19 vaccine.

The chain employs TRBV5-1 and TRBJ1-5; no definite D call. This CDR3 contains 13 residues. CDR1 SGHRS and CDR2 YFSETQ come from the germline V gene. The ends were cut back, 4 bases at V and 5 bases at J, with 10 bases in the middle. The CDR3 coding sequence is TGCGCCAGCAGCCTAGCGAGGGATCAGCCCCAGCATTTT. Protein product: CASSLARDQPQHF.

The chain combines TRBV3-1 (or the pseudogene TRBV3-2) with TRBJ1-6; maybe TRBD1 (6 bases). Trimming took off 1 base at V and 6 bases at J, with 10 bases between the two ends. This CDR3 is 15 amino acids long. Germline V gene lookup returns CDR1 LGHDT and CDR2 YNNKEL (reference sequence). In DNA form, the CDR3 reads TGTGCCAGCAGCCAAGGAGCAGGGGTTAATTCACCCCTCCACTTT. This sequence encodes CASSQGAGVNSPLHF.